This passage covers 20 T cell receptor beta chains from one sample sequenced in a study of CD8 T cells in ankylosing spondylitis. Via MiXCR, TCRdb re-called the 5' RACE reads, giving one row per CDR3 protein. The table records about 24,000 distinct CDR3 sequences, about a sixth of them present only once. What was sequenced was blood. These receptors were taken from a male donor with ankylosing spondylitis or in good health (not recorded which).

This clonotype was seen many times. The genes are TRBV28 and TRBJ1-1; TRBD1 matches at 8 bases. After removal of 4 bases from V and 4 bases from J, the junction contained 8 bases not matched to a gene. CDR1 MDHEN and CDR2 SYDVKM come from the germline V gene. The CDR3 spans 15 residues. The CDR3 region is CASSSGGVGVTEAFF. In DNA form, the CDR3 reads TGTGCCAGCAGTTCAGGGGGCGTCGGGGTCACTGAAGCTTTCTTT.

At least ten counts were recorded for this clonotype. This chain links TRBV20-1 with TRBJ2-3; 12 nucleotides line up with TRBD2. The J segment lost 4 bases and the V segment lost 5 bases, leaving 7 bases of the junction unmatched. CDR3 length equals 15 residues. CDR1 DFQATT and CDR2 SNEGSKA come from the germline V gene (reference sequence). CDR3 sequence: CSAASGGAIADTQYF. CDR3 in DNA: TGCAGTGCTGCTAGCGGGGGGGCTATCGCAGATACGCAGTATTTT.

The chain uses TRBV5-5 and TRBJ1-5; the D gene is possibly TRBD1 (6 bases). The V end lost 0 bases, the J end lost 7 bases, and 14 bases lay between the germline ends. The CDR3 totals 15 residues. Germline lookup yields CDR1 SGHKS and CDR2 YYEKEE (reference sequence). For the CDR3, the DNA is TGTGCCAGCAGCTTGGGGGTGGGGGCCCAACAGCCCCAGCATTTT. Protein: CASSLGVGAQQPQHF.

This clonotype was seen many times. The chain is built from TRBV20-1 and TRBJ1-1; 8 bases align to TRBD1. CDR1 is DFQATT and CDR2 is SNEGSKA in the germline V gene (reference sequence). The V and J ends lost 0 bases and 6 bases, in that order; junction bases with no gene match: 6. The CDR3 length is 14 residues. CDR3 sequence reads: CSARDLQGGSEAFF. The CDR3 DNA sequence: TGCAGTGCTAGAGATCTACAGGGGGGGTCTGAAGCTTTCTTT.

This clonotype was seen more than once but under ten times. This sequence joins TRBV24-1 and TRBJ2-6; possibly TRBD2 for D (5 bases). The ends were cut back, 0 bases at V and 0 bases at J, with 11 bases in the middle. Looked up from germline, CDR1 is KGHDR and CDR2 is SFDVKD. The CDR3 has 18 residues. DNA for the CDR3: TGTGCCACCAGTGATTTGCCCGGACGGGGCTCTGGGGCCAACGTCCTGACTTTC. Its protein is CATSDLPGRGSGANVLTF.

This clonotype was found a few times. The chain recombines TRBV27 with TRBJ2-3, with TRBD2 matching over 13 bases. CDR1 and CDR2 (germline): MNHEY, SMNVEV (reference sequence). CDR3 length equals 18 residues. V was pared by 3 bases and J by 2 bases, with 8 bases of the junction left unmatched. The CDR3 DNA reads as TGTGCCAGCAGTTTGAATGGCGGACTAGCGGGGGACACAGATACGCAGTATTTT. This gives the protein CASSLNGGLAGDTDTQYF.

This chain connects TRBV5-6 to TRBJ2-2; 7 bases line up with TRBD1. CDR1 SGHDT and CDR2 YYEEEE come from the germline V gene. The junction had 11 bases not matched to a gene; V was cut back by 6 bases and J by 6 bases. The CDR3 is made up of 15 amino acids. DNA of the CDR3: TGTGCCAGCAAAAGGAGGCAGGGGGTTGCCGGGGAGCTGTTTTTT. It is translated as CASKRRQGVAGELFF.

This clonotype was counted between two and nine times. The chain joins TRBV20-1 to TRBJ2-7; D gene ambiguous. There are 11 residues in the CDR3. Trimming took off 3 bases at V and 7 bases at J, with 10 bases between the two ends. Germline CDR1 and CDR2: DFQATT and SNEGSKA (reference sequence). The CDR3 protein is CSARLTDEQYF. The DNA for the CDR3 is TGCAGTGCTAGGTTAACGGATGAGCAGTACTTC.

The chain uses TRBV5-1 and TRBJ2-3, with D possibly matching TRBD1 (5 bases). This CDR3 region has 16 residues. Germline V gene data show CDR1 as SGHRS and CDR2 as YFSETQ. Deletions cut 0 bases from V and 0 bases from J, with 11 bases between. The CDR3 is CASSLAGRTSTDTQYF. CDR3 DNA sequence: TGCGCCAGCAGCTTGGCAGGGCGGACAAGCACAGATACGCAGTATTTT. Variable domain in full (rest from reference TRBV5-1 and TRBJ2-3): KAGVTQTPRYLIKTRGQQVTLSCSPISGHRSVSWYQQTPGQGLQFLFEYFSETQRNKGNFPGRFSGRQFSNSRSEMNVSTLELGDSALYLCASSLAGRTSTDTQYFGPGTRLTVL.

The sample holds many counts of this clonotype. CDR3 coding DNA: TGTGCCAGCAGTTTGAACAGGTTCTATGGCTACACCTTC. Translation gives CASSLNRFYGYTF. The rearrangement uses TRBV12-3 or TRBV12-4 and TRBJ1-2, with a weak D call TRBD1 (5 bases). Deletions cut 3 bases from V and 4 bases from J, with 9 bases between. The CDR3 is 13 residues long.

The gene calls are TRBV29-1 and TRBJ2-5; no firm D call. V gave up 7 bases and J gave up 2 bases, with 11 bases separating them. Germline V gene sequence: CDR1 SQVTM, CDR2 ANQGSEA. The CDR3 spans 12 residues. The CDR3 nucleotides are TGCAGCGCCGGACGGATACAAGAGACCCAGTACTTC. As protein: CSAGRIQETQYF.

This clonotype has at least ten counts. The CDR3 region has the DNA TGTGCCAGCAGTTACTCGAGGACCGCCTTGGGGTTTGATGGCTACACCTTC. Its protein is CASSYSRTALGFDGYTF. V gene TRBV6-2 or TRBV6-3 combines with J gene TRBJ1-2; no clear D gene. V was shortened by 0 bases and J by 6 bases, with 20 bases between the two germline ends. The germline V gene encodes CDR1 MNHEY and CDR2 SVGEGT. The CDR3 contains 17 residues.

In its sample, this clonotype was seen many times. The chain recombines TRBV20-1 with TRBJ2-1; 7 nucleotides line up with TRBD1. Losses at the gene ends were 1 base for V and 8 bases for J; bases not matched to a gene: 14. Per germline, CDR1 DFQATT and CDR2 SNEGSKA (reference sequence). This CDR3 contains 16 residues. The CDR3 DNA reads TGCAGTGCTAGAGGGTTAGACAGGGCATATTCGGATGAGCAGTTCTTC. It translates to CSARGLDRAYSDEQFF.

The V call is TRBV29-1, the J call TRBJ2-2; the match to TRBD2 covers 7 bases. There are 14 residues in the CDR3. Germline loops: CDR1 SQVTM, CDR2 ANQGSEA. V dropped 8 bases and J dropped 6; count of bases not matched to a gene: 12. The CDR3 sequence: CSTSQGGVAGELFF. The CDR3 coding sequence is TGCAGCACGTCTCAGGGAGGGGTTGCCGGGGAGCTGTTTTTT.

The rearrangement joins TRBV3-1 to TRBJ1-4, with TRBD1 matching 8 bases. The CDR3 extends over 14 amino acids. Germline V gene lookup returns CDR1 LGHDT and CDR2 YNNKEL (reference sequence). Trimming cost V 4 bases and J 7 bases; bases outside gene matches: 5. In DNA, the CDR3 is TGTGCCAGCAGCCCCGGACAGGGACTTGAAAAACTGTTTTTT. Encoded protein: CASSPGQGLEKLFF.

The chain links TRBV2 to TRBJ2-1; D uncertain. The CDR3 contains 16 residues. V was clipped by 8 bases and J by 7 bases, with 24 bases between them. CDR1 SNHLY and CDR2 FYNNEI come from the germline V gene. Here the CDR3 reads CASRVPGSVGGNEQFF. The CDR3 bases are TGTGCCAGCCGGGTCCCCGGGTCAGTTGGTGGAAATGAGCAGTTCTTC.

The chain joins TRBV5-4 to TRBJ2-5; TRBD1 is a possible D gene (5 bases). The CDR3 runs 13 residues. CDR1 is SGHNT and CDR2 is YYREEE in the germline V gene (reference sequence). The germline V and J ends were trimmed by 0 bases and 5 bases, with 8 bases remaining between them. Written as DNA, the CDR3 is TGTGCCAGCAGCTTGGTGGGGCCGGAGACCCAGTACTTC. Protein sequence: CASSLVGPETQYF.

V gene TRBV4-1 combines with J gene TRBJ2-2; 12 nucleotides agree with TRBD2. The V segment lost 1 base and the J segment 7 bases; nucleotides outside the gene matches: 10. From germline, CDR1 is MGHRA and CDR2 YSYEKL. The CDR3 spans 18 residues. In DNA, the CDR3 is TGCGCCAGCAGCCAAGGAACTAGACTAGCGGGAGATGGCGGGGAGCTGTTTTTT. Translation gives CASSQGTRLAGDGGELFF.

This clonotype turned up a few times. DNA of the CDR3: TGTGCCAGCAGCTTACTTTCAGATACGCAGTATTTT. Amino acid sequence: CASSLLSDTQYF. This sequence joins TRBV7-2 and TRBJ2-3; D unclear. V was clipped by 2 bases and J by 4 bases, with 4 bases between them. CDR3 length: 12 amino acids. Germline V gene data show CDR1 as SGHTA and CDR2 as FQGNSA.

This clonotype has at least ten counts. The chain couples TRBV12-3 or TRBV12-4 to TRBJ1-5; D call uncertain. The V end was cut by 3 bases, the J end by 9 bases, with 6 bases between. The length of the CDR3 is 11 residues. The CDR3 spells CASSFGTPQHF. In DNA form, the CDR3 reads TGTGCCAGCAGTTTTGGTACGCCCCAGCATTTT.